This record concerns one T cell receptor (beta chain) sequence. Antigen unknown. The time point denotes: persistent/refractory GD, antithyroid drugs over 5 years with positive TRAb. From PBMCs, RNA was extracted and then used to make the TCR library. Germline CDR1 reads ENHRY; CDR2 reads SYGVKD. V lost 2 bases to trimming and J lost 11 bases; unmatched junction nucleotides: 9. This CDR3 has 14 amino acids. The data originate from a study of regulatory T cells in long-lasting Graves disease. Study background: Persistent cases were those of Graves' disease that involved over 5 years of antithyroid drugs with positive TSH receptor antibodies.

The study, taken as a whole, reports: With persistent disease, TRBV28, TRBJ1-2 and TRBJ2-5 were the favored segments. Analyses excluded thyroid tissue, covering peripheral blood alone.

The TCR beta library used iRepertoire HTBI primers with Arm-PCR amplification of CDR3. Original processing notes: Samples jointly harbored 60 or so TRBV and about 15 TRBJ segments. TCRdb passed the multiplex PCR reads through MiXCR, listing each CDR3 protein once. The V and J calls, along with clone size, are taken from TCRdb and not from the paper's own processing. This repertoire shows about 400,000 distinct CDR3 sequences, less than 25% found once; its top ten account for about a fifth. This material consisted of peripheral blood mononuclear cells (PBMCs), taken when the disease was refractory, from a patient treated with antithyroid drugs. This sequence joins TRBV10-3 and TRBJ2-1; 7 nucleotides align to TRBD2. The receptor comes from a female donor with Graves disease. The CDR3 reads CAISEQASGVKQFF. The CDR3 region has the DNA TGTGCCATCAGTGAGCAGGCTAGCGGAGTGAAGCAGTTCTTC.